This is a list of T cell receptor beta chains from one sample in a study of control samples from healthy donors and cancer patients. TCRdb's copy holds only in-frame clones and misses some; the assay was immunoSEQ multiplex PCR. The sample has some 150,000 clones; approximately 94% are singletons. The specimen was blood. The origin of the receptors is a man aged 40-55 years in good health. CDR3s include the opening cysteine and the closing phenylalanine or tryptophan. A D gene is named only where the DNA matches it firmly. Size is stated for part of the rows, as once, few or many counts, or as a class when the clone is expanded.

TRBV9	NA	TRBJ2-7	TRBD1	TGTGCCAGCAGCGTTACCCCGGGACAGGGTTTCCACGAGCAGTACTTC	CASSVTPGQGFHEQYF
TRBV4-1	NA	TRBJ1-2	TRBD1	TGCGCCAGCAGCCCAACAGGGGGCGGCTATGGCTACACCTTC	CASSPTGGGYGYTF
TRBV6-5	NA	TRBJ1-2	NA	TGTGCCAGCAGGGACAGCCGAGGTTTGGTTGGCTACACCTTC	CASRDSRGLVGYTF
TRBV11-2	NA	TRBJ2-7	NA	TGTGCCAGCAGCTTCGGAGGGGGCCACGCCTACGAGCAGTACTTC	CASSFGGGHAYEQYF
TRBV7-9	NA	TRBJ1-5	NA	TGTGCCAGCAGCTCGGGCAATCAGCCCCAGCATTTT	CASSSGNQPQHF
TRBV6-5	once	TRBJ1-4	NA	TGTGCCAGCAGTTACTATCAGGGAAACGAAAAACTGTTTTTT	CASSYYQGNEKLFF
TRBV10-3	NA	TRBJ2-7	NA	TGTGCCATCAGTGAGGTTCAGGGACTCCAGGGTAGCGAGCAGTACTTC	CAISEVQGLQGSEQYF
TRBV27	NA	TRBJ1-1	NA	TGTGCCAGCAGTTACCGGGGGCGGACTGAAGCTTTCTTT	CASSYRGRTEAFF
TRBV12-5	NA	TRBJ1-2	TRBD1	TGTGCTAGTGGTTTGTTCTCGGTCAGGGGGGATGGCTACACCTTC	CASGLFSVRGDGYTF
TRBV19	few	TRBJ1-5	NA	TGTGCCAGTAAGGGTGCGCAGGGGCCTCAGCCCCAGCATTTT	CASKGAQGPQPQHF
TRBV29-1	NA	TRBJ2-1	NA	TGCAGCGTCCTACCCCAGGGGACCTCCTACAATGAGCAGTTCTTC	CSVLPQGTSYNEQFF
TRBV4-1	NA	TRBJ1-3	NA	TGCGCCAGCACCCTAAGGAGCGACTCTGGAAACACCATATATTTT	CASTLRSDSGNTIYF
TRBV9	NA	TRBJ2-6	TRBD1	TGTGCCAGCAGCGTACCAGAGACAGGGGGCACTGGGGCCAACGTCCTGACTTTC	CASSVPETGGTGANVLTF
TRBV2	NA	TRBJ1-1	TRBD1	TGTGCCAGCCACTGGACAGGGAGGACTGAAGCTTTCTTT	CASHWTGRTEAFF
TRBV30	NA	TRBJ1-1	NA	TGTGCCTGGAGGAGGACAGAGTCGAACACTGAAGCTTTCTTT	CAWRRTESNTEAFF
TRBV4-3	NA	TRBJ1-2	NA	TGCGCCAGCAGCCAAACGCTGGGGGGTGGGTATGGCTACACCTTC	CASSQTLGGGYGYTF
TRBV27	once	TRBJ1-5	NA	TGTGCCAGCAGTCACGCAACCGGTCAGCCCCAGCATTTT	CASSHATGQPQHF
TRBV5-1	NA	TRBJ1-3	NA	TGCGCCAGCAGCTTGCAGGGTACTGGAAACACCATATATTTT	CASSLQGTGNTIYF
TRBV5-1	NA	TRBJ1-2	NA	TGCGCCAGCAGCCCGGACGGAGACTATGGCTACACCTTC	CASSPDGDYGYTF
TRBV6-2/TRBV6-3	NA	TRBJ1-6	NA	TGTGCCAGCAGTTACGGCAGGGCCTATAATTCACCCCTCCACTTT	CASSYGRAYNSPLHF
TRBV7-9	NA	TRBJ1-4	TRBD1	TGTGCCAGCAGCTATGGGACAGGGCTTAATGAAAAACTGTTTTTT	CASSYGTGLNEKLFF
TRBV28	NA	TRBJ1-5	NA	TGTGCCAGCAGGCGTACAGGGTCAAGCAATCAGCCCCAGCATTTT	CASRRTGSSNQPQHF
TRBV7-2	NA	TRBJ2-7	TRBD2	TGTGCCAGCAGCCCTGGAGGACTAGCTAACTCCCAGCAGTACTTC	CASSPGGLANSQQYF
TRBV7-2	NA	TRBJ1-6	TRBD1	TGTGCCAGCAGCCCCAGGACAGGGAATAATTCACCCCTCCACTTT	CASSPRTGNNSPLHF
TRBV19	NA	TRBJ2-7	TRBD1	TGTGCCAGTAGTCCCTGGGACAGCTCCTACGAGCAGTACTTC	CASSPWDSSYEQYF
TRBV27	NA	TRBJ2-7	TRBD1	TGTGCCAGCAGTCTCGGACAGGGGTTGGCCTACGAGCAGTACTTC	CASSLGQGLAYEQYF
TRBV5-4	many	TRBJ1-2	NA	TGTGCCAGCAGCTTGGGGCCAGGGGCAGCCAGCCCCAGATACACCTTC	CASSLGPGAASPRYTF
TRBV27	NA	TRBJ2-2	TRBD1	TGTGCCAGCAATAGACAGGGGGACACCGGGGAGCTGTTTTTT	CASNRQGDTGELFF
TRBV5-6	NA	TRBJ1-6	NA	TGTGCCAGCAGCTTGGGGCAGGGATTTTCACCCCTCCACTTT	CASSLGQGFSPLHF
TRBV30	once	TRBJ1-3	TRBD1	TGTGCCTGGAGGCCCGGACAGGGGGGAAACACCATATATTTT	CAWRPGQGGNTIYF
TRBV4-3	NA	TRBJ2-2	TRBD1	TGCGCCAGCAGAGGGGGCGCCGGCACCGGGGAGCTGTTTTTT	CASRGGAGTGELFF
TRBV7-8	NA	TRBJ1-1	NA	TGTGCCAGCAGCAGTCGACAGGCCCGGACCGAAGCTTTCTTT	CASSSRQARTEAFF
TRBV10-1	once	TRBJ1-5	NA	TGCGCCAGCAGGAGGGGTAGGGGCCAGCCCCAGCATTTT	CASRRGRGQPQHF
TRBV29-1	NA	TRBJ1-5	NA	TGCAGCGTGAAAATGGACCCTCGGGAAAGCAATCAGCCCCAGCATTTT	CSVKMDPRESNQPQHF
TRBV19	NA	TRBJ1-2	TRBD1	TGTGCCAGTAGTCCCGGACAGGGGGCGTACTATGGCTACACCTTC	CASSPGQGAYYGYTF
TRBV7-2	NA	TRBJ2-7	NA	TGTGCCAGCAGTCGCGACAGGTCCTCCTACGAGCAGTACTTC	CASSRDRSSYEQYF
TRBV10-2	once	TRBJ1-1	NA	TGCGCCAGCAGTGATAGGGCTGAAGCTTTCTTT	CASSDRAEAFF
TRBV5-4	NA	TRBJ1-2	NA	TGTGCCAGCAGCGGGGGGGGACCATCATCTAACTATGGCTACACCTTC	CASSGGGPSSNYGYTF
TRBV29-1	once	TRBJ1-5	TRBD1	TGCAGCGTTTCGACAGGGGGAGAGAGCAATCAGCCCCAGCATTTT	CSVSTGGESNQPQHF
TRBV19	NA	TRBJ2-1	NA	TGTGCCAGTAGTGCCCCCTCGGACTCGTACAATGAGCAGTTCTTC	CASSAPSDSYNEQFF
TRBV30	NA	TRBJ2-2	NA	TGTGCCTGGAGTGTACGCAGGGGTGCCGGGGAGCTGTTTTTT	CAWSVRRGAGELFF
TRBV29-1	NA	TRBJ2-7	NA	TGCAGCGTTGCGGCCACTCGCCCCTCCTACGAGCAGTACTTC	CSVAATRPSYEQYF
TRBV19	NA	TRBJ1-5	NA	TGTGCCAGTACCTATCCGTCGGGGGGCAATCAGCCCCAGCATTTT	CASTYPSGGNQPQHF
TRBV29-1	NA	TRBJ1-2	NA	TGCAGCGTTGAAGAATCCGAAACAGGGAGCCAATATGGCTACACCTTC	CSVEESETGSQYGYTF
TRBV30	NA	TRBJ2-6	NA	TGTGCCTGGAGTCACGAGCTCTCTGGGGCCAACGTCCTGACTTTC	CAWSHELSGANVLTF
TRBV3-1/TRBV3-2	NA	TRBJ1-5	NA	TGTGCCAGCAGCCGACAGGGCAATCAGCCCCAGCATTTT	CASSRQGNQPQHF
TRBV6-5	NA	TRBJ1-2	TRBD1	TGTGCCAGCAGAGGGATGGGGACAGGCCACTATGGCTACACCTTC	CASRGMGTGHYGYTF
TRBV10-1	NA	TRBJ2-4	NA	TGCGCCAGCAGTGAGTCTCGGGCGCCTTTAAACATTCAGTACTTC	CASSESRAPLNIQYF
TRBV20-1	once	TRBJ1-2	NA	TGCAGTGCTAGTGGGTCGACGGGACACTCGGGTGGCTACACCTTC	CSASGSTGHSGGYTF
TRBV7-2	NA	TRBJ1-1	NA	TGTGCCAGCAGCCTTACCCCCGTCACTGAAGCTTTCTTT	CASSLTPVTEAFF
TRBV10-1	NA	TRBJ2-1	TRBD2	TGCGCCAGCAGTGAGTCGATAGCGGGGGCCGGTGAGCAGTTCTTC	CASSESIAGAGEQFF
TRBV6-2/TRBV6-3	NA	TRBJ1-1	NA	TGTGCCAGCAGTTACAGGGGTATGAACACTGAAGCTTTCTTT	CASSYRGMNTEAFF
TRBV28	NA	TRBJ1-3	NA	TGTGCCAGCAGTTTATGGGGCGGGGTGGGCGACTCTGGAAACACCATATATTTT	CASSLWGGVGDSGNTIYF
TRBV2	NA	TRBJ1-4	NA	TGTGCCAGCAGGCCGGGAGGGGGGTCTGAAAAACTGTTTTTT	CASRPGGGSEKLFF
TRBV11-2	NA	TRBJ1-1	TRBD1	TGTGCCAGCAGTCTCGGGACAGGGAACACTGAAGCTTTCTTT	CASSLGTGNTEAFF
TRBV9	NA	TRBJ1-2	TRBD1	TGTGCCAGCAGCATAGGACAGGGCTATGGCTACACCTTC	CASSIGQGYGYTF
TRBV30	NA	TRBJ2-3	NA	TGTGCCTGGAGTGTAGGGGGTAGCGGGAGCACAGATACGCAGTATTTT	CAWSVGGSGSTDTQYF
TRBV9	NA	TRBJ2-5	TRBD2	TGTGCCAGCAGCGCATCCGGGGGGGCCCAGTACTTC	CASSASGGAQYF